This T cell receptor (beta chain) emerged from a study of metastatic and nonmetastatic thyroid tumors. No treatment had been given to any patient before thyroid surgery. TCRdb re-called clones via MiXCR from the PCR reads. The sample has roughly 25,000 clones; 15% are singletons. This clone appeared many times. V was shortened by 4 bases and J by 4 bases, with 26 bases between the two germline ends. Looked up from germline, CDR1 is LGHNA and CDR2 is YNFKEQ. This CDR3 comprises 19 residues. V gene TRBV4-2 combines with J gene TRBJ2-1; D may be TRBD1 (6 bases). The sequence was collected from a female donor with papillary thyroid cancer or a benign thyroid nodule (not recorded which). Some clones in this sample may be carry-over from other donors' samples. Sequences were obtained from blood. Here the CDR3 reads CASSPGQNKVGVQYNEQFF. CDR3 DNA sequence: TGTGCCAGCAGCCCCGGACAGAACAAGGTTGGGGTTCAATACAATGAGCAGTTCTTC.